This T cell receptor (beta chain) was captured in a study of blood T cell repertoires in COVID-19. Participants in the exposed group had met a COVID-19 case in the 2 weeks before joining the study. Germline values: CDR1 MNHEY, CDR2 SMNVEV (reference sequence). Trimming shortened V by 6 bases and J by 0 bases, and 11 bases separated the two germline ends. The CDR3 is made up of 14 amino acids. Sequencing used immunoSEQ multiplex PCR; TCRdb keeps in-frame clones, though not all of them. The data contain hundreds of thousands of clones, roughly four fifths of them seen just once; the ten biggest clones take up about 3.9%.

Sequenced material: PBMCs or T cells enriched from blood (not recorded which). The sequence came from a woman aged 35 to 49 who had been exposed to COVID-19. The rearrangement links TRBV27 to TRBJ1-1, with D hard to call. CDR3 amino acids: CASRAGPLNTEAFF. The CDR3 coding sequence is TGTGCCAGCAGGGCTGGGCCGTTGAACACTGAAGCTTTCTTT.